This passage covers 5 T cell receptor beta chains from one sample sequenced in a study of shared clonotypes between healthy human individuals (dated by TCRdb to 2018 to 2020). Library generation was performed with the immunoSEQ multiplex PCR assay. The table was pulled from immuneACCESS by TCRdb, which kept in-frame rearrangements only. Such tables lose some clones; where checked, under half of the loss comes from unresolved V genes, and the rest has no known cause. The sample includes around 510,000 clones, with roughly 79% observed a single time. Clones ranked in the top ten supply around 12% of the sample. Sequencing was carried out using PBMCs. The receptor set was obtained from a woman aged 40 to 50 in good health. Some clones in this sample may be carry-over from other donors' samples.

The chain combines TRBV7-3 with TRBJ2-1; 10 bases align to TRBD2. Per germline, CDR1 SGHTA and CDR2 FQGTGA. The CDR3 length is 16 residues. The V and J ends lost 0 bases and 6 bases, in that order; junction bases with no gene match: 5. CDR3 nucleotide sequence: TGTGCCAGCAGCTTAACAAGCGGGAGGGCCGGCAATGAGCAGTTCTTC. It codes for CASSLTSGRAGNEQFF.

The CDR3 loop is CSAREVNEQFF. For the CDR3, the DNA is TGCAGTGCTAGAGAAGTCAATGAGCAGTTCTTC. This chain uses TRBV20-1 with TRBJ2-1; D is ambiguous. From germline, CDR1 is DFQATT and CDR2 SNEGSKA (reference sequence). Trimming shortened V by 0 bases and J by 6 bases, and 3 bases separated the two germline ends. This CDR3 is 11 amino acids long.

Here the CDR3 reads CASKGQPSSYEQYF. CDR3 in DNA: TGTGCCAGCAAAGGACAACCGAGCTCCTACGAGCAGTACTTC. This sequence joins TRBV2 and TRBJ2-7; D may be TRBD1 (5 bases). Germline CDR1 SNHLY, CDR2 FYNNEI. The CDR3 length is 14 residues. V was pared by 7 bases and J by 0 bases, with 13 bases between.

This chain joins TRBV4-2 and TRBJ2-2; the D call may be TRBD1 or TRBD2 (5 bases each). Trimming cost V 4 bases and J 1 base, with 10 bases left between them. This CDR3 has 15 residues. The germline V gene encodes CDR1 LGHNA and CDR2 YNFKEQ. DNA for the CDR3: TGTGCCAGCAGCCGGGACCCTCTGAACACCGGGGAGCTGTTTTTT. This translates into CASSRDPLNTGELFF.

The count of this clone is one. The rearrangement uses TRBV4-1 and TRBJ2-7; 7 nucleotides line up with TRBD1. V lost 1 base and J lost 0; bases outside the gene matches: 6. CDR3 length: 16 residues. Looked up from germline, CDR1 is MGHRA and CDR2 is YSYEKL. Here the CDR3 DNA reads TGCGCCAGCAGCCAAGTCGCGGACAGGAGCTCCTACGAGCAGTACTTC. Translated, it gives CASSQVADRSSYEQYF.